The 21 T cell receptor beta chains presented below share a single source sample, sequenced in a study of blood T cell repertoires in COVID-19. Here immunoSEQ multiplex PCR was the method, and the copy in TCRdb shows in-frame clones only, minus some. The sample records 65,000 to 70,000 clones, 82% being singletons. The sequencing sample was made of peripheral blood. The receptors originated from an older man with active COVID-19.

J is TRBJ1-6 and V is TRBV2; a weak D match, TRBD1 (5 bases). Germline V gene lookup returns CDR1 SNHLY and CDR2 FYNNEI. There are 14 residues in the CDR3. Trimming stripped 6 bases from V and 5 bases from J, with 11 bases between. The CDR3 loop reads CASSLTENNSPLHF. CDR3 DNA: TGTGCCAGCAGCCTGACAGAGAATAATTCACCCCTCCACTTT. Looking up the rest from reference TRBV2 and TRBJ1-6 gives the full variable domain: EPEVTQTPSHQVTQMGQEVILRCVPISNHLYFYWYRQILGQKVEFLVSFYNNEISEKSEIFDDQFSVERPDGSNFTLKIRSTKLEDSAMYFCASSLTENNSPLHFGNGTRLTVT.

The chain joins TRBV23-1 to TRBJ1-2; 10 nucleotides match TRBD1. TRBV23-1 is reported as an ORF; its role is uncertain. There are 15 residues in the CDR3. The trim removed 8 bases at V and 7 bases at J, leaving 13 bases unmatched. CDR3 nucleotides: TGCGCCAGCCTGGACAGGGGGTTTAACCCCGGTGGCTACACCTTC. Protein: CASLDRGFNPGGYTF.

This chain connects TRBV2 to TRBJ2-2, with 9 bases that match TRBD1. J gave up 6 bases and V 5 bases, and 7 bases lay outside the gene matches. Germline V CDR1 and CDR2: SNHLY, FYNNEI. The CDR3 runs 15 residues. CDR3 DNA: TGTGCCAGCAGTAAGCCGACAGGGGGTGCCGGGGAGCTGTTTTTT. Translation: CASSKPTGGAGELFF. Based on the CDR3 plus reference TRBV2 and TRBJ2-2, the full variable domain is EPEVTQTPSHQVTQMGQEVILRCVPISNHLYFYWYRQILGQKVEFLVSFYNNEISEKSEIFDDQFSVERPDGSNFTLKIRSTKLEDSAMYFCASSKPTGGAGELFFGEGSRLTVL.

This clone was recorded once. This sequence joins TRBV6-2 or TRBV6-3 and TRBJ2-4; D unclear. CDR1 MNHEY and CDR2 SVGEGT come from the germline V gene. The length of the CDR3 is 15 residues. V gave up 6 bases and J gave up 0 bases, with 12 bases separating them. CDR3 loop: CASSRQNLAKNIQYF. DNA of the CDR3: TGTGCCAGCAGCCGACAAAACCTAGCCAAAAACATTCAGTACTTC.

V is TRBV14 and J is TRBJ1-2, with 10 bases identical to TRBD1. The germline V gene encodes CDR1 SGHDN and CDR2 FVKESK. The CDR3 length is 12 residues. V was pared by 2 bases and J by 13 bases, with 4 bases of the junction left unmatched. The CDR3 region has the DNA TGTGCCAGCAGCCAAAGACAGGGGGCCGTCACCTTC. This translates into CASSQRQGAVTF.

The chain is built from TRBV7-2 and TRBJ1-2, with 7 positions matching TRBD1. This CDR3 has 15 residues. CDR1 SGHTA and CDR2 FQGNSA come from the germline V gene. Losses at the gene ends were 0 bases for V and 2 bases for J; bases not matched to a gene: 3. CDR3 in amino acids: CASSLATTGNYGYTF. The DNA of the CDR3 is TGTGCCAGCAGCTTAGCGACGACAGGGAACTATGGCTACACCTTC. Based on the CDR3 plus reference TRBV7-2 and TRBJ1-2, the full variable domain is GAGVSQSPSNKVTEKGKDVELRCDPISGHTALYWYRQSLGQGLEFLIYFQGNSAPDKSGLPSDRFSAERTGGSVSTLTIQRTQQEDSAVYLCASSLATTGNYGYTFGSGTRLTVV.

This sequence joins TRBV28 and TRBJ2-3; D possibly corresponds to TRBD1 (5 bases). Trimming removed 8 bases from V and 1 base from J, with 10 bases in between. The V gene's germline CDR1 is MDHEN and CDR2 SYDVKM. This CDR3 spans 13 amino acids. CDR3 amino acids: CASYDSGTDTQYF. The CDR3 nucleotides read TGTGCCAGCTACGACAGTGGCACAGATACGCAGTATTTT.

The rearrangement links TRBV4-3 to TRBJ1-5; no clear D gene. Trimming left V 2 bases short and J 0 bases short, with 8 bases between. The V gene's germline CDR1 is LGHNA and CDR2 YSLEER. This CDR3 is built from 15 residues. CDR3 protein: CASSQQITSNQPQHF. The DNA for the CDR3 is TGCGCCAGCAGCCAACAGATAACTAGCAATCAGCCCCAGCATTTT.

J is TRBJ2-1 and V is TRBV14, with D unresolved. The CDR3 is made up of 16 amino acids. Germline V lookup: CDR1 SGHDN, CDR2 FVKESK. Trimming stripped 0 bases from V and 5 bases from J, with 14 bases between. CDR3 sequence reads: CASSQDSWIGDNEQFF. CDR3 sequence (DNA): TGTGCCAGCAGCCAAGACTCCTGGATAGGAGACAATGAGCAGTTCTTC. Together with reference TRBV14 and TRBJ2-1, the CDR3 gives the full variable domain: EAGVTQFPSHSVIEKGQTVTLRCDPISGHDNLYWYRRVMGKEIKFLLHFVKESKQDESGMPNNRFLAERTGGTYSTLKVQPAELEDSGVYFCASSQDSWIGDNEQFFGPGTRLTVL.

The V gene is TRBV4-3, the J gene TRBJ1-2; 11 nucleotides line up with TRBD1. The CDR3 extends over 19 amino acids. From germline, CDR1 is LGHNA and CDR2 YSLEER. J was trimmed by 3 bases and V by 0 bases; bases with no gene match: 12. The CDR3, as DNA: TGCGCCAGCAGCCAAGATTTTCTCGGGACAGGGGGGGCGGACTATGGCTACACCTTC. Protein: CASSQDFLGTGGADYGYTF.

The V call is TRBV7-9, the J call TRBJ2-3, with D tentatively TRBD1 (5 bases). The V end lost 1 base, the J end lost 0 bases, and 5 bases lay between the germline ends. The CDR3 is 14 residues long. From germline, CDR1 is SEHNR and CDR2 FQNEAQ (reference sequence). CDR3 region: CASSLEGSTDTQYF. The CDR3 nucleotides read TGTGCCAGCAGCTTAGAGGGGAGCACAGATACGCAGTATTTT.

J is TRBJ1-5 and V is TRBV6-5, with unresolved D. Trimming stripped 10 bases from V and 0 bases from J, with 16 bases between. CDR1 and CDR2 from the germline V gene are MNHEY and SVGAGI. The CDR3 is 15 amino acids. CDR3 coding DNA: TGTGCCATCTCGGATGGAGAACATAGCAATCAGCCCCAGCATTTT. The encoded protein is CAISDGEHSNQPQHF.

DNA of the CDR3: TGCAGCGGTGACCCGGGAGAGGGCACAGATACGCAGTATTTT. Protein product: CSGDPGEGTDTQYF. This rearrangement joins TRBV29-1 to TRBJ2-3, with D maybe TRBD2 (6 bases). Trimming pared 7 bases from V and 1 base from J, leaving 15 bases between. The CDR3 runs 14 residues. CDR1 SQVTM and CDR2 ANQGSEA come from the germline V gene.

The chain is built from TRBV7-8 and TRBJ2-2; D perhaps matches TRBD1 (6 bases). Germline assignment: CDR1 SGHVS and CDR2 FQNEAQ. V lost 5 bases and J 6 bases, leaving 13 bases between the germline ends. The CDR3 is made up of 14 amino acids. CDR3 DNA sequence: TGTGCCAGCAGCCCCAGGGGCGTAGCCGGGGAGCTGTTTTTT. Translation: CASSPRGVAGELFF.

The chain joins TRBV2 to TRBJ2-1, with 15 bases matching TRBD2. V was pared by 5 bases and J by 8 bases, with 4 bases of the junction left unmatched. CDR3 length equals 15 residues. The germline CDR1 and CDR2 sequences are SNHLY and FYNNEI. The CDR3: CASSPRTSGRDEQFF. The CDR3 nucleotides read TGTGCCAGCAGTCCTAGGACTAGCGGGAGGGATGAGCAGTTCTTC. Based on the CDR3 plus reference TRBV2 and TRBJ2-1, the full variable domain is EPEVTQTPSHQVTQMGQEVILRCVPISNHLYFYWYRQILGQKVEFLVSFYNNEISEKSEIFDDQFSVERPDGSNFTLKIRSTKLEDSAMYFCASSPRTSGRDEQFFGPGTRLTVL.

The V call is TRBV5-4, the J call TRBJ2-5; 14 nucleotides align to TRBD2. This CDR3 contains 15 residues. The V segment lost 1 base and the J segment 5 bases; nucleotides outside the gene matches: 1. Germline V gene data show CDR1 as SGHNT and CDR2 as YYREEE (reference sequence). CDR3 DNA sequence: TGTGCCAGCAGCTTGAGGACTAGCGGGGGGGAGACCCAGTACTTC. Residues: CASSLRTSGGETQYF.

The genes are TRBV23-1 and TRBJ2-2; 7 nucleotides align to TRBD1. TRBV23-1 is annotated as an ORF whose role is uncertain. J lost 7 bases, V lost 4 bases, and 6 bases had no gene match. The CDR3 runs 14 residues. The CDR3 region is CASSRQGNVGELFF. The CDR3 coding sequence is TGCGCCAGCAGTCGACAGGGTAATGTCGGGGAGCTGTTTTTT.

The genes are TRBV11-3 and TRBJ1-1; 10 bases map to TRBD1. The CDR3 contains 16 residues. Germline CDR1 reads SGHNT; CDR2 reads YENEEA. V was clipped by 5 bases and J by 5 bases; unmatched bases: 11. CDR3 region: CASSLRTGGAKTEAFF. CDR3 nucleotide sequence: TGTGCCAGCAGCCTCCGGACAGGGGGTGCTAAAACTGAAGCTTTCTTT.

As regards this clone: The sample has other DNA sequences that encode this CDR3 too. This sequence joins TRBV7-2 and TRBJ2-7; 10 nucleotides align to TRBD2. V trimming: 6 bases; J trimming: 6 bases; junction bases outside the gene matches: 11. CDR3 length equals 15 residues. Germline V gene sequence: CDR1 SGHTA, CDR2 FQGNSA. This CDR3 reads CASSPSSGREGEQYF. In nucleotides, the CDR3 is TGTGCCAGCAGTCCATCTAGCGGGAGAGAGGGCGAGCAGTACTTC.

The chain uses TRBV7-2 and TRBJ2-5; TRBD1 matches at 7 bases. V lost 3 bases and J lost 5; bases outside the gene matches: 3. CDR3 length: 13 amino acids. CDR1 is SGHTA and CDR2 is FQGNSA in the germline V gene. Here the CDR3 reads CASSFTGVETQYF. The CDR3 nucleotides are TGTGCCAGCAGCTTTACAGGGGTGGAGACCCAGTACTTC.

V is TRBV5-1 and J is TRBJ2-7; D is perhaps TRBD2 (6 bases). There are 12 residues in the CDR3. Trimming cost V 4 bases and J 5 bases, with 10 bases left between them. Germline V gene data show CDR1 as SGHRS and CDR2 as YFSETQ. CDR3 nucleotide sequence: TGCGCCAGCAGCCGGGGGTTCGACGAGCAGTACTTC. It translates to CASSRGFDEQYF.